The next 11 T cell receptor beta chains were all read from a single sample in a study of identifying expanded T cells in peripheral blood. Only in-frame clones appear in the TCRdb table, and some are missing; sequencing was by immunoSEQ multiplex PCR. The table lists under 110,000 clones, roughly 87% of them singletons. The specimen sequenced was blood. All receptors come from a person aged 18 to 75 in good health.

This chain uses TRBV4-2 with TRBJ2-7, with D hard to call. Germline V gene sequence: CDR1 LGHNA, CDR2 YNFKEQ. This CDR3 contains 15 residues. The V and J ends lost 4 bases and 3 bases respectively, with 16 bases between them. The CDR3 DNA reads TGTGCCAGCAGCCCAGCGATCCCGCAGGTCTACGAGCAGTACTTC. Translated: CASSPAIPQVYEQYF.

This clone appeared once. The V gene is TRBV13, the J gene TRBJ1-2; TRBD1 might be the D (5 bases). Trimming left V 3 bases short and J 4 bases short, with 9 bases between. Germline values: CDR1 PRHDT, CDR2 FYEKMQ (reference sequence). The CDR3 is made up of 13 amino acids. The CDR3 region is CASSFQGTYGYTF. DNA of the CDR3: TGTGCCAGCAGCTTTCAAGGGACCTATGGCTACACCTTC.

The CDR3 bases are TGTGCCAGCAGCCGGACCGCCCTCGGGACAGGGGATGGTCAGCCCCAGCATTTT. Residues: CASSRTALGTGDGQPQHF. The chain recombines TRBV4-2 with TRBJ1-5, with TRBD1 matching 10 bases. The CDR3 runs 18 residues. CDR1 and CDR2 from the germline V gene are LGHNA and YNFKEQ. Trimming at V came to 4 bases and at J to 6 bases, leaving 15 bases not matched to a gene.

The gene calls are TRBV6-6 and TRBJ2-1; the match to TRBD1 covers 7 bases. The V and J ends lost 5 bases and 7 bases, in that order; junction bases with no gene match: 8. The germline V gene has CDR1 MNHNY and CDR2 SVGAGI (reference sequence). This CDR3 comprises 14 residues. The CDR3, as DNA: TGTGCCAGCAGTACCGCCGGGACAGTTAATGAGCAGTTCTTC. Its protein is CASSTAGTVNEQFF.

V is TRBV6-6 and J is TRBJ1-6; 9 bases line up with TRBD1. Germline V gene sequence: CDR1 MNHNY, CDR2 SVGAGI (reference sequence). This CDR3 has 16 residues. After removal of 6 bases from V and 7 bases from J, the junction contained 10 bases not matched to a gene. The chain's CDR3 is CASRPPRTGGNSPLHF. CDR3 sequence (DNA): TGTGCCAGCAGACCTCCTAGAACAGGGGGCAATTCACCCCTCCACTTT.

This clone was seen once. This chain uses TRBV7-8 with TRBJ1-5, with 7 bases fitting TRBD1. Germline assignment: CDR1 SGHVS and CDR2 FQNEAQ. The J segment lost 6 bases and the V segment lost 0 bases, leaving 5 bases of the junction unmatched. The CDR3 totals 15 residues. The CDR3 here is CASSLARQGGQPQHF. The CDR3 bases are TGTGCCAGCAGCTTAGCGCGGCAGGGGGGTCAGCCCCAGCATTTT.

This clone was detected only once. The gene calls are TRBV27 and TRBJ1-5; 7 nucleotides line up with TRBD1. CDR1 and CDR2 from the germline V gene are MNHEY and SMNVEV (reference sequence). There are 15 residues in the CDR3. V trimming: 3 bases; J trimming: 0 bases; junction bases outside the gene matches: 2. CDR3 protein: CASSFGTDSNQPQHF. In DNA form, the CDR3 reads TGTGCCAGCAGTTTCGGGACAGATAGCAATCAGCCCCAGCATTTT.

The V gene is TRBV11-3, the J gene TRBJ2-1; D is possibly TRBD2 (5 bases). The CDR3 extends over 18 amino acids. V was shortened by 1 base and J by 0 bases, with 16 bases between the two germline ends. The germline gives CDR1 SGHNT, CDR2 YENEEA. Here the CDR3 reads CASSLGAIGVGSYNEQFF. CDR3 bases: TGTGCCAGCAGCTTAGGAGCGATCGGGGTTGGCTCCTACAATGAGCAGTTCTTC.

V gene TRBV28 combines with J gene TRBJ1-1, with a tentative D call TRBD1 (6 bases). Trimming shortened V by 3 bases and J by 1 base, and 15 bases separated the two germline ends. CDR3 length: 16 amino acids. Germline values: CDR1 MDHEN, CDR2 SYDVKM. Written as DNA, the CDR3 is TGTGCCAGCAGTTTTTTGGGGGCGGGTGAGAACACTGAAGCTTTCTTT. It yields the protein CASSFLGAGENTEAFF.

The rearrangement joins TRBV29-1 to TRBJ1-2; possible D gene TRBD1, 5 bases. The V and J ends lost 4 bases and 4 bases respectively, with 10 bases between them. Looked up from germline, CDR1 is SQVTM and CDR2 is ANQGSEA. The CDR3 contains 12 residues. CDR3 protein: CSVGDRAYGYTF. The CDR3, as DNA: TGCAGCGTTGGAGACAGAGCCTATGGCTACACCTTC.

This clone was counted once. The chain is built from TRBV6-6 and TRBJ1-6, with no clear D. V lost 6 bases, J lost 7 bases, and 13 bases lay in between. CDR3 size: 14 residues. Germline-derived CDR1 and CDR2 are MNHNY and SVGAGI (reference sequence). The CDR3 bases are TGTGCCAGCAGCCCTCGACCACAAAATTCACCCCTCCACTTT. It yields the protein CASSPRPQNSPLHF.